These 24 T cell receptor beta chains share one sample of origin, sequenced in a study of cytomegalovirus exposure and HLA in healthy donors. This PCR relied on a set of 60 Vbeta primers and 13 Jbeta primers. The protocol was immunoSEQ multiplex PCR, while the TCRdb copy is restricted to in-frame clones and leaves out a portion. This sample's clone table lists some 48,000 clones. The sample consisted of PBMCs. The receptors derive from a man aged 40-49 years in good health and CMV-seropositive.

CDR3 residues: CASNEGGLSSYEQYF. The CDR3 nucleotides read TGCGCCAGCAACGAAGGGGGCCTGAGCTCCTACGAGCAGTACTTC. The chain is built from TRBV10-2 and TRBJ2-7; TRBD1 agrees at 7 bases. The trim removed 7 bases at V and 0 bases at J, leaving 9 bases unmatched. The CDR3 length is 15 residues. In germline, CDR1 is WSHSY, CDR2 SAAADI.

The chain has TRBV15 and TRBJ1-4; possibly TRBD1 for D (6 bases). Trimming pared 5 bases from V and 8 bases from J, leaving 21 bases between. CDR3 length: 16 residues. Germline V CDR1 and CDR2: LNHNV, YYDKDF (reference sequence). In nucleotides, the CDR3 is TGTGCCACCAGCTTCCCTGCGGGGGGCAAGGACGAAAAACTGTTTTTT. Translation gives CATSFPAGGKDEKLFF.

V is TRBV9 and J is TRBJ1-1, with unresolved D. The V end lost 2 bases, the J end lost 4 bases, and 9 bases lay between the germline ends. The CDR3 spans 13 residues. Germline CDR1 and CDR2: SGDLS and YYNGEE. CDR3 residues: CASSVFSGTEAFF. DNA for the CDR3: TGTGCCAGCAGCGTGTTTTCCGGCACTGAAGCTTTCTTT.

The V call is TRBV18, the J call TRBJ2-3; no firm D call. CDR1 KGHSH and CDR2 LQKENI come from the germline V gene. Trimming pared 7 bases from V and 0 bases from J, leaving 11 bases between. The CDR3 sequence is 14 residues long. The CDR3 DNA reads as TGTGCCAGCTTCTTTGGCGGTAGCACAGATACGCAGTATTTT. Protein sequence: CASFFGGSTDTQYF.

The V call is TRBV7-9, the J call TRBJ2-3; D unclear. The CDR3 covers 14 residues. CDR1 and CDR2 (germline): SEHNR, FQNEAQ (reference sequence). Trimming took off 5 bases at V and 6 bases at J, with 15 bases between the two ends. CDR3 amino acids: CASSPIYERDTQYF. The CDR3 coding sequence is TGTGCCAGCAGCCCCATTTATGAGAGGGATACGCAGTATTTT.

The V and J genes are TRBV6-1 and TRBJ2-7; 12 nucleotides align to TRBD1. J lost 7 bases, V lost 1 base, and 5 bases had no gene match. This CDR3 is 15 amino acids long. Looked up from germline, CDR1 is MNHNS and CDR2 is SASEGT. Here the CDR3 DNA reads TGTGCCAGCAGTGAAGTGGGACAGGGGGCGCGTGAGCAGTACTTC. The encoded protein is CASSEVGQGAREQYF.

The V call is TRBV28, the J call TRBJ2-3; TRBD1 matches at 10 bases. The V gene's germline CDR1 is MDHEN and CDR2 SYDVKM. V dropped 4 bases and J dropped 4; count of bases not matched to a gene: 2. This CDR3 is 14 amino acids long. The CDR3 region has the DNA TGTGCCAGCAGTTCCGGACAGGGGGCAGATACGCAGTATTTT. Encoded protein: CASSSGQGADTQYF.

The rearrangement joins TRBV6-5 to TRBJ1-2, with 7 nucleotides matching TRBD1. CDR1 MNHEY and CDR2 SVGAGI come from the germline V gene. Losses at the gene ends were 5 bases for V and 8 bases for J; bases not matched to a gene: 8. CDR3 length: 13 residues. CDR3 DNA sequence: TGTGCCAGCAGTCCGACAGGGCGCCAGGGCTACACCTTC. It encodes CASSPTGRQGYTF.

CDR3 nucleotide sequence: TGTGCCAGCAGTGAATGGGGGTCTAGCGGGATTATCACAGATACGCAGTATTTT. Translation gives CASSEWGSSGIITDTQYF. The chain joins TRBV6-1 to TRBJ2-3; 9 bases match TRBD2. Trimming cost V 2 bases and J 2 bases; bases outside gene matches: 11. From germline, CDR1 is MNHNS and CDR2 SASEGT. There are 18 residues in the CDR3.

The chain employs TRBV7-6 and TRBJ2-1; 8 positions agree with TRBD1. CDR3 length equals 17 residues. The junction had 15 bases not matched to a gene; V was cut back by 2 bases and J by 9 bases. CDR1 is SGHVS, CDR2 FNYEAQ, per germline. CDR3 residues: CASSLSPGTGTLGEQFF. CDR3 coding DNA: TGTGCCAGCAGCTTATCCCCCGGGACAGGTACACTTGGTGAGCAGTTCTTC.

This chain links TRBV13 with TRBJ2-4, with 8 bases identical to TRBD1. The CDR3 is made up of 13 amino acids. V lost 0 bases and J lost 8; bases outside the gene matches: 0. CDR1 and CDR2 from the germline V gene are PRHDT and FYEKMQ (reference sequence). DNA of the CDR3: TGTGCCAGCAGCTTAGGGACAGGGGACATTCAGTACTTC. Translated, it gives CASSLGTGDIQYF.

The chain combines TRBV11-1 with TRBJ2-7; TRBD2 aligns across 10 bases. Unmatched junction bases numbered 5, after V lost 5 bases and J lost 4 bases. The CDR3 is made up of 14 amino acids. CDR1 is SGHAT and CDR2 is FQDESV in the germline V gene (reference sequence). The CDR3, as DNA: TGTGCCAGCAGCCTACTAGCGGGACCGTACGAGCAGTACTTC. It codes for CASSLLAGPYEQYF.

The rearrangement links TRBV6-5 to TRBJ2-3; D might be TRBD2 (6 bases). The CDR3 has 13 residues. V lost 7 bases to trimming and J lost 6 bases, with 14 bases between them. Germline V CDR1 and CDR2: MNHEY, SVGAGI. The CDR3 coding sequence is TGTGCCAGCAAGGTCTCGGGAGCCGATACGCAGTATTTT. This sequence encodes CASKVSGADTQYF.

The J gene is TRBJ2-5, the V gene TRBV30, with a possible D match to TRBD1 (6 bases). TRBJ2-7 matches the DNA end more closely, so the J call is doubtful. This CDR3 is 14 amino acids long. Germline V gene data show CDR1 as GTSNPN and CDR2 as SVGIG (reference sequence). The CDR3 sequence is CAWSGMGAIYEQYF. The CDR3, as DNA: TGTGCCTGGAGTGGGATGGGGGCGATTTACGAGCAGTACTTC.

V gene TRBV11-3 combines with J gene TRBJ1-1; 8 bases line up with TRBD1. V lost 5 bases, J lost 8 bases, and 10 bases stayed unmatched. The CDR3 length is 14 residues. Germline V gene lookup returns CDR1 SGHNT and CDR2 YENEEA. The CDR3 sequence is CASSPGGAGSEAFF. DNA for the CDR3: TGTGCCAGCAGCCCAGGGGGCGCAGGTTCGGAAGCTTTCTTT.

The chain recombines TRBV5-6 with TRBJ2-7, with D hard to call. The V gene's germline CDR1 is SGHDT and CDR2 YYEEEE. This CDR3 contains 12 residues. Deletions cut 0 bases from V and 3 bases from J, with 4 bases between. The CDR3 DNA follows: TGTGCCAGCAGCTTGGACTACTACGAGCAGTACTTC. This sequence encodes CASSLDYYEQYF. The full variable domain, rest sourced from reference TRBV5-6 and TRBJ2-7, is DAGVTQSPTHLIKTRGQQVTLRCSPKSGHDTVSWYQQALGQGPQFIFQYYEEEERQRGNFPDRFSGHQFPNYSSELNVNALLLGDSALYLCASSLDYYEQYFGPGTRLTVT.

CDR3 residues: CSVAGQGTHEQYF. Here the CDR3 DNA reads TGCAGCGTAGCGGGACAGGGGACTCACGAGCAGTACTTC. The chain uses TRBV29-1 and TRBJ2-7; TRBD1 aligns across 10 bases. The J segment lost 5 bases and the V segment lost 6 bases, leaving 7 bases of the junction unmatched. The germline V gene encodes CDR1 SQVTM and CDR2 ANQGSEA. This CDR3 spans 13 amino acids.

The V call is TRBV6-5, the J call TRBJ1-2, with a tentative D call TRBD1 (6 bases). The CDR3 sequence is 14 residues long. V dropped 6 bases and J dropped 2 bases, with 13 bases sitting between them. Looked up from germline, CDR1 is MNHEY and CDR2 is SVGAGI. The CDR3 protein is CASSLTTGNYGYTF. CDR3 DNA sequence: TGTGCCAGCAGCCTAACAACAGGGAACTATGGCTACACCTTC.

J is TRBJ1-3 and V is TRBV19; no reliable D call. This CDR3 has 15 amino acids. Trimming pared 3 bases from V and 0 bases from J, leaving 9 bases between. CDR1 and CDR2 (germline): LNHDA, SQIVND (reference sequence). CDR3 coding DNA: TGTGCCAGTAGTATTGGTTCAGACTCTGGAAACACCATATATTTT. It is translated as CASSIGSDSGNTIYF.

The V and J genes are TRBV19 and TRBJ1-1; no firm D call. V was clipped by 6 bases and J by 0 bases, with 8 bases between them. Looked up from germline, CDR1 is LNHDA and CDR2 is SQIVND (reference sequence). The CDR3 is 13 residues long. CDR3 nucleotides: TGTGCCAGTAGCGGGGTGCTGAACACTGAAGCTTTCTTT. Its protein product is CASSGVLNTEAFF. The full variable domain, with the rest looked up from reference TRBV19 and TRBJ1-1, is DGGITQSPKYLFRKEGQNVTLSCEQNLNHDAMYWYRQDPGQGLRLIYYSQIVNDFQKGDIAEGYSVSREKKESFPLTVTSAQKNPTAFYLCASSGVLNTEAFFGQGTRLTVV.

The V gene is TRBV7-2, the J gene TRBJ1-2; TRBD1 is a possible D gene (5 bases). CDR1 is SGHTA and CDR2 is FQGNSA in the germline V gene. Trimming left V 4 bases short and J 6 bases short, with 15 bases between. CDR3 length equals 14 residues. This CDR3 is CASSSRPRADGYTF. The CDR3 DNA reads TGTGCCAGCAGCTCTAGGCCCAGGGCAGATGGCTACACCTTC.

The chain combines TRBV7-2 with TRBJ2-7; 9 bases line up with TRBD2. CDR3 length: 17 amino acids. J was trimmed by 3 bases and V by 3 bases; bases with no gene match: 12. CDR1 and CDR2 from the germline V gene are SGHTA and FQGNSA. Written as DNA, the CDR3 is TGTGCCAGCAGCTTTTCTATGTGGCTAGCGGGAAGCTACGAGCAGTACTTC. It specifies CASSFSMWLAGSYEQYF. The full variable domain, its missing parts supplied by reference TRBV7-2 and TRBJ2-7, is GAGVSQSPSNKVTEKGKDVELRCDPISGHTALYWYRQSLGQGLEFLIYFQGNSAPDKSGLPSDRFSAERTGGSVSTLTIQRTQQEDSAVYLCASSFSMWLAGSYEQYFGPGTRLTVT.

This clone is deemed medium-sized by its frequency. The chain joins TRBV4-2 to TRBJ2-5; 10 bases are shared with TRBD2. The ends lost 4 bases at V and 5 bases at J; junction bases unmatched: 10. The CDR3 is 16 amino acids. Germline CDR1 and CDR2: LGHNA and YNFKEQ. The chain's CDR3 is CASSPTSGGAEETQYF. The CDR3 DNA sequence: TGTGCCAGCAGCCCAACAAGCGGGGGGGCTGAGGAGACCCAGTACTTC.

The chain is built from TRBV30 and TRBJ2-7; TRBD1 is a possible D gene (6 bases). There are 13 residues in the CDR3. Trimming pared 1 base from V and 5 bases from J, leaving 12 bases between. Germline V lookup: CDR1 GTSNPN, CDR2 SVGIG (reference sequence). The CDR3 region is CAWSGGHGDEQYF. CDR3 DNA sequence: TGTGCCTGGAGTGGGGGACACGGGGACGAGCAGTACTTC.